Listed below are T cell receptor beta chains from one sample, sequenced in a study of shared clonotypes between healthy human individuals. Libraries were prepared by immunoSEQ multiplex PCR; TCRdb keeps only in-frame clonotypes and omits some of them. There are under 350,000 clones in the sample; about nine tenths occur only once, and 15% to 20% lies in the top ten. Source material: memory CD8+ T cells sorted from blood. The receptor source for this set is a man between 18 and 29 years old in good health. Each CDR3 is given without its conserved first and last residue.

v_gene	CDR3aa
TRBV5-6	ASRDGGAGYEQY
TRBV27	ASSLGFNRPQH
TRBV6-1	ASSELPNSYDEQF
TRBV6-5	ASSPGLAGSYEQY
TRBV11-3	ASSSGQGQETQY
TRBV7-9	ASSAGLLYEQY
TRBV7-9	ASSPDSVTYEQY
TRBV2	ASSGTGIYEQY
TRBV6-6	ASSYPTGNEQF
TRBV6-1	ASSEKALRRYGYT
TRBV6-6	ASRSVVVGQPQH
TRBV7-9	ASSLGSGATYEQY
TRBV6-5	ASSYRERYEQY
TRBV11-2	ASSLYGGWGDTEAF
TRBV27	ASSLIRRDRVNEQF
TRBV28	ASSLVGENTEAF
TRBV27	ASSVAGRPTEAF
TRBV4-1	ASSQAGANYGYT
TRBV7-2	ASSSWAGVDEQY
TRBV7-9	ASSGDLNSYNEQF
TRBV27	ASSLQGSYEQY
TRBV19	ASSSFRQGSYEQY
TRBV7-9	ASSSPKAGTGAYEQY
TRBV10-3	AISDFDTTEAF
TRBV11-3	ASSFGTNNEQF
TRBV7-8	ASSSFQFSSYNEQF
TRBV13	ASSYIAGVGSYNEQF
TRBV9	ASSVAGAAGNTIY
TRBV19	ASSMGPSSYNEQF
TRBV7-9	ASSLLRTGSNEKLF
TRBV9	ASSVSGGATDTQY
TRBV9	ASSVAGTSVEKLF
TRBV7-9	ASSLQDIQY
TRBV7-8	ASSLAERTGELF
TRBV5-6	ASSVRETSYEQY
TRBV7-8	ASSLKVRETQY
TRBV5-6	ASSSLGDSMNTEAF
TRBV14	ASSQVSFYEQY
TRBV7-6	ASSPSGAYNEQF
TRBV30	AWSPSRGELF
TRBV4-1	ASSARDRSSYEQY
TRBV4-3	ASSQAPTGYEQY
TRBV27	ASRRQGLVNTEAF
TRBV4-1	ASSQTLVTGELF
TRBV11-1	ASSPLPANTEAF
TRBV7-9	ASSLDTSADTQY
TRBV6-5	ASSFGEEQY
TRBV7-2	ASSLRSTGRVTYEQY
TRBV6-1	ASSEVSYEQY
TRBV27	ASSSNVSPTGVPDTQY
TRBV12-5	ASGLVDRGYSNQPQH
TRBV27	ASSPGGANTGELF
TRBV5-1	ASSLNGYEQY
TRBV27	ASSPDRVQETQY
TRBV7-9	ASSQPPGYEQY
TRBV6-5	ASSAGGLTGELF
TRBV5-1	ASSPRHGLVEQY
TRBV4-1	ASSRTSSYEQY
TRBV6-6	ATETVGPTNEKLF
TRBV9	ASSRRAWANYGYT